The next 23 T cell receptor beta chains were all read from a single sample in a study of T cell responses to AZD1222 COVID-19 vaccine. Assay: immunoSEQ multiplex PCR; the TCRdb copy retains only in-frame clones and omits some. Of some 54,000 clones listed, roughly 90% are singletons. This specimen consisted of peripheral blood, obtained on day 0 of AZD1222 vaccination. Source of these receptors: an adult in good health.

Here the CDR3 reads CASNHRPPATQYF. In DNA, the CDR3 is TGTGCCAGCAACCACAGACCCCCCGCTACGCAGTATTTT. This rearrangement joins TRBV27 to TRBJ2-3; no firm D call. Germline loops: CDR1 MNHEY, CDR2 SMNVEV (reference sequence). Trimming took 7 bases from V and 8 from J, leaving 16 bases between them. This CDR3 region has 13 residues.

The J gene is TRBJ1-5, the V gene TRBV5-1, with D maybe TRBD1 (5 bases). V gave up 1 base and J gave up 4 bases, with 9 bases separating them. The CDR3 is 14 amino acids. Germline CDR1 SGHRS, CDR2 YFSETQ. CDR3 sequence reads: CASSLTGSNQPQHF. The CDR3 DNA reads as TGCGCCAGCAGCTTGACAGGTTCTAATCAGCCCCAGCATTTT.

This chain connects TRBV6-1 to TRBJ2-7, with 8 bases matching TRBD1. Germline CDR1 MNHNS, CDR2 SASEGT. The CDR3 totals 15 residues. V was clipped by 3 bases and J by 2 bases; unmatched bases: 6. The CDR3 loop is CASSEALTGAYEQYF. The CDR3 coding sequence is TGTGCCAGCAGTGAGGCCCTGACAGGGGCCTACGAGCAGTACTTC.

Only a few counts were recorded for this clone. The genes are TRBV9 and TRBJ1-2, with a possible D match to TRBD1 (6 bases). From germline, CDR1 is SGDLS and CDR2 YYNGEE. The CDR3 extends over 14 amino acids. V lost 3 bases and J 6 bases, leaving 15 bases between the germline ends. CDR3 nucleotide sequence: TGTGCCAGCAGCGCCACCGGGACAAGTAATGGCTACACCTTC. Translated: CASSATGTSNGYTF.

V usage is TRBV29-1 and J usage is TRBJ1-1; maybe TRBD1 (6 bases). Germline V gene data show CDR1 as SQVTM and CDR2 as ANQGSEA. This CDR3 contains 14 residues. The V gene lost 4 bases and the J gene lost 3 bases, with 15 bases spanning the gap. CDR3 bases: TGCAGCGTTGTGGGGGGCAGAGGATACACTGAAGCTTTCTTT. Its translation is CSVVGGRGYTEAFF.

The rearrangement uses TRBV12-3 or TRBV12-4 and TRBJ2-7; D is unresolved. Trimming took off 4 bases at V and 4 bases at J, with 11 bases between the two ends. The CDR3 sequence is 13 residues long. CDR3 protein: CASSSPNGYEQYF. CDR3 bases: TGTGCCAGCAGTTCCCCAAACGGATACGAGCAGTACTTC.

The genes are TRBV5-1 and TRBJ2-7; a possible D gene is TRBD1 (5 bases). The CDR3 runs 14 residues. Trimming removed 3 bases at V and 3 bases at J, with 13 bases between. Germline V CDR1 and CDR2: SGHRS, YFSETQ. The CDR3 nucleotides are TGCGCCAGCAGCTCCGCAGGGTGGGACTACGAGCAGTACTTC. Translated, it gives CASSSAGWDYEQYF.

The chain couples TRBV21-1 to TRBJ1-1. TRBV21-1 is tagged as a pseudogene. The CDR3 contains 11 residues. The CDR3 region has the DNA TGTGCCAGCACCAAAGACACCGGAGCTTTCTTT. Translated, it gives CASTKDTGAFF.

J is TRBJ2-7 and V is TRBV28; 11 bases fit TRBD1. This CDR3 has 16 amino acids. The V and J ends lost 5 bases and 1 base, in that order; junction bases with no gene match: 7. Germline CDR1 is MDHEN and CDR2 is SYDVKM. CDR3 protein: CASSPYGQGASYEQYF. In DNA form, the CDR3 reads TGTGCCAGCAGTCCCTATGGACAGGGGGCGTCCTACGAGCAGTACTTC.

In its sample, this clone was seen once. The chain carries TRBV29-1 and TRBJ2-1, with D perhaps TRBD1 (6 bases). Trimming took 7 bases from V and 2 from J, leaving 12 bases between them. Germline V CDR1 and CDR2: SQVTM, ANQGSEA. The CDR3 covers 13 residues. This chain's CDR3 is CSALTGPYNEQFF. The CDR3 nucleotides read TGCAGCGCACTTACAGGGCCCTACAATGAGCAGTTCTTC.

The V call is TRBV12-3 or TRBV12-4, the J call TRBJ1-4, with D perhaps matching TRBD1 (6 bases). V dropped 2 bases and J dropped 8 bases, with 9 bases sitting between them. The CDR3 spans 13 residues. The CDR3 nucleotides are TGTGCCAGCAGTTTAATCAGGGGCGAAAAACTGTTTTTT. Translation: CASSLIRGEKLFF.

This clone was observed a handful of times. The chain carries TRBV24-1 and TRBJ2-5; TRBD2 matches at 8 bases. Germline V lookup: CDR1 KGHDR, CDR2 SFDVKD. V lost 6 bases to trimming and J lost 5 bases; unmatched junction nucleotides: 4. This CDR3 has 13 amino acids. The CDR3 loop is CATSIAGRETQYF. The CDR3 DNA sequence: TGTGCCACCAGTATAGCGGGAAGGGAGACCCAGTACTTC.

V usage is TRBV5-4 and J usage is TRBJ1-6; D gene unclear. Per the germline V gene, CDR1 is SGHNT and CDR2 is YYREEE (reference sequence). This CDR3 has 13 residues. V lost 4 bases to trimming and J lost 9 bases, with 11 bases between them. The DNA of the CDR3 is TGTGCCAGCAGCCCGGGAAGAGGTTCACCCCTCCACTTT. This gives the protein CASSPGRGSPLHF.

The chain couples TRBV10-2 to TRBJ1-4; TRBD1 is a possible D gene (6 bases). The CDR3 sequence is 15 residues long. Trimming stripped 6 bases from V and 4 bases from J, with 15 bases between. Germline CDR1 reads WSHSY; CDR2 reads SAAADI. The CDR3 is CASRRDTGINEKLFF. The CDR3 DNA is TGCGCCAGCAGGCGGGACACTGGGATTAATGAAAAACTGTTTTTT.

The gene calls are TRBV18 and TRBJ2-1; 10 positions match TRBD2. Germline-derived CDR1 and CDR2 are KGHSH and LQKENI. V dropped 1 base and J dropped 4; count of bases not matched to a gene: 4. This CDR3 spans 16 amino acids. The CDR3 sequence is CASSPLGTSEYNEQFF. As DNA, the CDR3 is TGTGCCAGCTCACCACTAGGGACTAGCGAGTACAATGAGCAGTTCTTC.

This clone showed up just once. V is TRBV28 and J is TRBJ2-3; D unresolved. CDR1 and CDR2 (germline): MDHEN, SYDVKM. V lost 2 bases, J lost 1 base, and 7 bases lay in between. This CDR3 region has 14 residues. The CDR3 is CASSLNYGTDTQYF. CDR3 DNA: TGTGCCAGCAGTTTAAACTATGGCACAGATACGCAGTATTTT. Full variable domain (remainder filled in from reference TRBV28 and TRBJ2-3): DVKVTQSSRYLVKRTGEKVFLECVQDMDHENMFWYRQDPGLGLRLIYFSYDVKMKEKGDIPEGYSVSREKKERFSLILESASTNQTSMYLCASSLNYGTDTQYFGPGTRLTVL.

The chain links TRBV9 to TRBJ1-6, with 9 positions matching TRBD1. Trimming cost V 2 bases and J 7 bases; bases outside gene matches: 1. Looked up from germline, CDR1 is SGDLS and CDR2 is YYNGEE. The CDR3 extends over 14 amino acids. The CDR3 DNA follows: TGTGCCAGCAGCGTGGGACAGGGAAATTCACCCCTCCACTTT. Its translation is CASSVGQGNSPLHF.

This sequence joins TRBV7-2 and TRBJ2-7; D not certain. The CDR3 is 17 amino acids. Germline CDR1 reads SGHTA; CDR2 reads FQGNSA. V lost 1 base, J lost 3 bases, and 19 bases lay in between. CDR3 in DNA: TGTGCCAGCAGCTTAGATCCCCTAGTTGGGTTCGACTACGAGCAGTACTTC. Translated, it gives CASSLDPLVGFDYEQYF.

This clone showed up just a few times. The chain couples TRBV5-1 to TRBJ1-1, with D uncertain. The ends were cut back, 1 base at V and 1 base at J, with 8 bases in the middle. Germline-derived CDR1 and CDR2 are SGHRS and YFSETQ. CDR3 length: 14 amino acids. CDR3 bases: TGCGCCAGCAGCTTGAGGACGAAGAACACTGAAGCTTTCTTT. This encodes CASSLRTKNTEAFF.

The rearrangement uses TRBV9 and TRBJ2-1, with D perhaps given as TRBD1 or TRBD2 (5 bases each). Deletions cut 2 bases from V and 1 base from J, with 10 bases between. Per germline, CDR1 SGDLS and CDR2 YYNGEE. The CDR3 consists of 15 residues. DNA of the CDR3: TGTGCCAGCAGCGTGGTCGGGGCGTCCTACAATGAGCAGTTCTTC. This codes for CASSVVGASYNEQFF.

V is TRBV6-6 and J is TRBJ2-5; D assignment may be TRBD1 or TRBD2 (5 bases each). The CDR3 runs 14 residues. From germline, CDR1 is MNHNY and CDR2 SVGAGI (reference sequence). With 2 bases removed from V and 3 bases from J, the gap between germline ends came to 10 bases. The CDR3 spells CASSYPGREETQYF. The CDR3, as DNA: TGTGCCAGCAGTTACCCGGGGCGCGAAGAGACCCAGTACTTC.

V is TRBV19 and J is TRBJ1-2, with 7 positions matching TRBD1. V trimming: 11 bases; J trimming: 1 base; junction bases outside the gene matches: 4. Germline assignment: CDR1 LNHDA and CDR2 SQIVND (reference sequence). The CDR3 runs 12 residues. This chain's CDR3 is CAATGNNYGYTF. CDR3 nucleotides: TGTGCCGCGACAGGGAATAACTATGGCTACACCTTC.

This chain connects TRBV5-1 to TRBJ2-2, with TRBD2 identical over 13 bases. The germline CDR1 and CDR2 sequences are SGHRS and YFSETQ. Trimming removed 4 bases from V and 5 bases from J; junction bases left unmatched: 8. CDR3 length equals 17 residues. CDR3 bases: TGCGCCAGCAGCCTAGGACTAGCGGGAGTTAGTACCGGGGAGCTGTTTTTT. This gives the protein CASSLGLAGVSTGELFF.